This T cell receptor beta chain appears in the sequencing data of a study of OX40 agonist ivuxolimab in advanced cancers. Here immunoSEQ multiplex PCR was the method, and the copy in TCRdb shows in-frame clones only, minus some. The sample gives about 71,000 clones, around 94% of which show up once; 15% to 18% is in the top ten. In germline, CDR1 is SEHNR, CDR2 FQNEAQ (reference sequence). V shed 5 bases, J shed 2 bases, and the junction held 16 bases outside the gene matches. The CDR3 totals 18 residues. The clonotype originates from an adult with an advanced solid tumor such as melanoma, head and neck, liver or kidney cancer. V gene TRBV7-9 combines with J gene TRBJ2-7; TRBD1 matches at 9 bases. Here the sequenced sample was CD4+ or CD8+ T cells sorted from blood, taken in a trial of the OX40 agonist ivuxolimab. DNA of the CDR3: TGTGCCAGCAGCCCGACCCCAATACAGGGGGCCAAGGCCTACGAGCAGTACTTC. The encoded protein is CASSPTPIQGAKAYEQYF.